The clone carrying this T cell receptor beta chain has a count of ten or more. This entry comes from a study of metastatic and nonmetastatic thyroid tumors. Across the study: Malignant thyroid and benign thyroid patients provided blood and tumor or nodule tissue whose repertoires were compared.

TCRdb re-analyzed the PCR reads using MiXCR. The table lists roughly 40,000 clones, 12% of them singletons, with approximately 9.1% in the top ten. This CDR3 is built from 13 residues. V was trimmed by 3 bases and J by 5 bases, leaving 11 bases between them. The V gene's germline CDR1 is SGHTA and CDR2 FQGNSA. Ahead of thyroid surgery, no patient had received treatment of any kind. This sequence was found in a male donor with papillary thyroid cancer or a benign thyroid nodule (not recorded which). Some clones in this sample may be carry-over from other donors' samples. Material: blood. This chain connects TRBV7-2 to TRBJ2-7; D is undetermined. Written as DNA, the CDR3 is TGTGCCAGCAGCTTGGGCATAAGTGACGAGCAGTACTTC. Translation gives CASSLGISDEQYF.